The present TCR beta chain was sequenced within a study of molecular identifiers for immune sequencing clone quantification. The sorting of naive CD8 T cells used the CD8+CD4-CCR7+CD45RA+ phenotype. TCRdb ran MiXCR on the PCR reads and lists one entry per CDR3 protein. The table records 250,000 to 350,000 distinct CDR3 sequences, roughly a fifth of them present only once. The clonotype originates from a human donor in good health. Some libraries in this study had Jurkat cell RNA spiked in. The sequenced sample consisted of naive CD8+ T cells from blood, with Jurkat cell RNA spiked in. Subset described: FACS-sorted CD8+CD4-CCR7+CD45RA+ naive T cells.

The CDR3: CASSQDRGTIYEQYF. In nucleotides, the CDR3 is TGCGCCAGCAGCCAAGATCGGGGGACTATCTACGAGCAGTACTTC. The V gene is TRBV4-1, the J gene TRBJ2-7, with 7 bases that match TRBD2. CDR1 is MGHRA, CDR2 YSYEKL, per germline. V lost 0 bases to trimming and J lost 3 bases; unmatched junction nucleotides: 5. The CDR3 spans 15 residues.